This T cell receptor (beta chain) was documented in a study of blood T cell repertoires in COVID-19. Study-wide background: PBMCs, B-cell-depleted T cells, or T cells provided the cDNA or gDNA that made up the material.

Participants were aged about 18 to 100 years, lived in 20 to 30 US areas, and enrolled virtually. Assignment of participants to cohorts was predicated upon participant-reported clinical history. This CDR3 spans 13 amino acids. From germline, CDR1 is WNHNN and CDR2 SYGVQD (reference sequence). The ends were cut back, 6 bases at V and 0 bases at J, with 9 bases in the middle. This clone was seen once. In the authors' workflow: Reference gene primer amplification yielded estimated nucleated cell counts. The protocol was immunoSEQ multiplex PCR, while the TCRdb copy is restricted to in-frame clones and leaves out a portion. V, J and clone size derive from that table, while D and trimming were established from the DNA sequence. Seen here are some 360,000 clones, 88% observed once, and the top ten hold approximately 1%.

Material: PBMCs or T cells enriched from blood (not recorded which). The clonotype comes from a woman in her thirties who had been exposed to COVID-19. The genes are TRBV10-1 and TRBJ2-7; D uncertain. Here the CDR3 reads CASSTTPSYEQYF. The CDR3 DNA follows: TGCGCCAGCAGCACAACCCCCTCCTACGAGCAGTACTTC.